A selection of T cell receptor beta chains follows, all from one sample in a study of response to subunit inactivated influenza vaccine. TCRdb called the RT-PCR reads again in MiXCR, with one record for every CDR3 protein. The top ten clones hold roughly 10% of a sample with under 750,000 distinct CDR3 sequences, approximately 12% of them seen once. The sample consisted of PBMCs from blood, taken on the day of vaccination. Every receptor here comes from a middle-aged man who received an inactivated influenza vaccine. Both conserved end residues are part of each CDR3. The D gene is left open where the match is weak. Expanded clones get a size class; other rows say once, few or many, or leave the size out.

clone size	V gene	CDR3 length	D gene	J gene	CDR3 DNA	CDR3 protein
few	TRBV6-1	15	-	TRBJ2-2	TGTGCCAGCACCGGTGGGGGGCTGAGGACCGGGGAGCTGTTTTTT	CASTGGGLRTGELFF
-	TRBV25-1	16	-	TRBJ2-3	TGTGCCAGCAGTGTTTTCAAGTTCTCTAGCACAGATACGCAGTATTTT	CASSVFKFSSTDTQYF
few	TRBV10-3	15	TRBD2	TRBJ2-3	TGTGCCATCAGAAGACTAGCGGGTAGCACAGATACGCAGTATTTT	CAIRRLAGSTDTQYF
few	TRBV20-1	14	TRBD1	TRBJ1-5	TGCAGTGCTAGAGATCCGGCAGGGGGCCAGCCCCAGCATTTT	CSARDPAGGQPQHF
few	TRBV11-2	18	TRBD1	TRBJ1-3	TGTGCCAGCAGCTCGCATACCGGGACAGGGCGGTACGGAAACACCATATATTTT	CASSSHTGTGRYGNTIYF
-	TRBV6-5	15	-	TRBJ2-2	TGTGCCAGCAGTTACTCGAAGGTAGACACCGGGGAGCTGTTTTTT	CASSYSKVDTGELFF
-	TRBV7-2	15	TRBD1	TRBJ2-7	TGTGCCAGCAGTAGTACAGGGGGCGATATGTACGAGCAGTACTTC	CASSSTGGDMYEQYF
few	TRBV5-1	16	TRBD2	TRBJ2-2	TGCGCCAGCAGCCCAGCAGGGACTAGCGCCACCGGGGAGCTGTTTTTT	CASSPAGTSATGELFF
many	TRBV5-1	15	TRBD1	TRBJ2-4	TGCGCCAGCAGCTTGAGGACAGGGGAGCAAAACATTCAGTACTTC	CASSLRTGEQNIQYF
few	TRBV7-2	15	-	TRBJ2-2	TGTGCCAGCAGCTCGACGGCAAAGAACACCGGGGAGCTGTTTTTT	CASSSTAKNTGELFF
-	TRBV7-2	16	TRBD1	TRBJ2-3	TGTGCCAGCAGCTTAACGTGGGACAGGACTACAGATACGCAGTATTTT	CASSLTWDRTTDTQYF
many	TRBV18	12	-	TRBJ2-3	TGTGCCAGCTCACCGAACACAGATACGCAGTATTTT	CASSPNTDTQYF
few	TRBV6-2/TRBV6-3	15	-	TRBJ1-5	TGTGCCAGCAGGCCGGGACAAAATAGCAATCAGCCCCAGCATTTT	CASRPGQNSNQPQHF
many	TRBV12-3/TRBV12-4	14	-	TRBJ2-1	TGTGCCAGCAGGACCGGAGGGATCTGGGATGAGCAGTTCTTC	CASRTGGIWDEQFF
many	TRBV4-1	16	TRBD2	TRBJ2-7	TGCGCCAGCAGCCAAGAAGGCGGGACTACCTCCTACGAGCAGTACTTC	CASSQEGGTTSYEQYF
-	TRBV20-1	13	-	TRBJ2-1	TGCAGTGCTAGGGGACTCAGGACAGATGAGCAGTTCTTC	CSARGLRTDEQFF
-	TRBV9	15	-	TRBJ2-2	TGTGCCAGCAGCGTAGCAGGACATAACACCGGGGAGCTGTTTTTT	CASSVAGHNTGELFF
many	TRBV7-9	14	TRBD1	TRBJ2-3	TGTGCCAGCAGCTCGGACAGGGGAACAGATACGCAGTATTTT	CASSSDRGTDTQYF
few	TRBV7-9	15	TRBD2	TRBJ2-5	TGTGCCAGCAGCTTATTAGCGGGAGATTTGGAGACCCAGTACTTC	CASSLLAGDLETQYF
-	TRBV14	15	-	TRBJ2-7	TGTGCCAGCAGTGAAGTAGGACGGAATGTCTACGAGCAGTACTTC	CASSEVGRNVYEQYF
few	TRBV20-1	16	TRBD2	TRBJ2-5	TGCAGTGCTAGATCCCCGGGACTAGCGGGAGGAGAGACCCAGTACTTC	CSARSPGLAGGETQYF
few	TRBV10-3	14	-	TRBJ1-1	TGTGCCATCAGTGAGTCGACGCGGACAACTGAAGCTTTCTTT	CAISESTRTTEAFF
few	TRBV28	18	TRBD2	TRBJ2-3	TGTGCCAGCAGTTCTTACACCCCGACTAGCTTTGGTCCGGATACGCAGTATTTT	CASSSYTPTSFGPDTQYF
-	TRBV4-3	15	-	TRBJ2-2	TGCGCCAGCAGCCAAGGGTCCCACCACACCGGGGAGCTGTTTTTT	CASSQGSHHTGELFF
-	TRBV12-3/TRBV12-4	12	-	TRBJ2-1	TGTGCCAGCAGCTTCTCTGTGAGGGAGCAGTTCTTC	CASSFSVREQFF
few	TRBV6-5	15	TRBD1	TRBJ1-2	TGTGCCAGCAGTTACCGGGGACAGGGAACCTATGGCTACACCTTC	CASSYRGQGTYGYTF
-	TRBV6-2/TRBV6-3	14	-	TRBJ2-5	TGTGCCAGCAGTTACCGAATGCGCAAAGAGACCCAGTACTTC	CASSYRMRKETQYF
few	TRBV5-5	14	TRBD1	TRBJ1-2	TGTGCCAGCAGCTGGGGGACAGGGCGTTATGGCTACACCTTC	CASSWGTGRYGYTF
-	TRBV27	13	-	TRBJ2-7	TGTGCCAGCAGGAGGGTTTTAGACGGAGAGCAGTACTTC	CASRRVLDGEQYF
-	TRBV5-1	16	TRBD2	TRBJ2-1	TGCGCCAGCAGCTCCCAACTAGCGGGAGGGACCAATGAGCAGTTCTTC	CASSSQLAGGTNEQFF
few	TRBV30	14	-	TRBJ1-4	TGTGCCTGGAGTGTACGGGGCCCGCTTGAAAAACTGTTTTTT	CAWSVRGPLEKLFF
few	TRBV6-2/TRBV6-3	13	-	TRBJ2-7	TGTGCCAGCAGTTACGGGAACTCCTACGAGCAGTACTTC	CASSYGNSYEQYF
few	TRBV7-2	15	-	TRBJ2-7	TGTGCCAGCAGCTCCCCCCGAGGGGTTTCCTACGAGCAGTACTTC	CASSSPRGVSYEQYF
many	TRBV7-9	15	-	TRBJ1-1	TGTGCCAGCAGCTTAAACGAAGGCGGAATCGCTGAAGCTTTCTTT	CASSLNEGGIAEAFF
few	TRBV3-1	13	-	TRBJ2-7	TGTGCCAGCAGCCAAGTTGGACCCTACGAGCAGTACTTC	CASSQVGPYEQYF
few	TRBV29-1	14	TRBD2	TRBJ2-1	TGCAGCGTTCGACTAGCGGGGTACAACAATGAGCAGTTCTTC	CSVRLAGYNNEQFF
-	TRBV6-5	12	-	TRBJ2-1	TGTGCCAGCAGTTACTCGATGGGAATCGTGTTCTTC	CASSYSMGIVFF
-	TRBV5-6	15	-	TRBJ1-6	TGTGCCAGCAGCTTGGCCAGGCAGGCCGATTCACCCCTCCACTTT	CASSLARQADSPLHF
many	TRBV6-2/TRBV6-3	14	TRBD1	TRBJ2-2	TGTGCCAGCAGTTACCTGACAGGGCCAGGGGAGCTGTTTTTT	CASSYLTGPGELFF
-	TRBV5-3	10	-	TRBJ2-3	TGTGCCAGAAGCCTCACCCGGCAGTATTTT	CARSLTRQYF
-	TRBV20-1	15	-	TRBJ2-6	TGCAGTGCTAGAGTGGGGGGTTCTGGGGCCAACGTCCTGACTTTC	CSARVGGSGANVLTF
-	TRBV20-1	15	-	TRBJ2-1	TGCAGTGCTAGAGCGGGCAGCGCAGCCTACAATGAGCAGTTCTTC	CSARAGSAAYNEQFF
many	TRBV7-8	15	TRBD1	TRBJ2-5	TGTGCCAGCAGCTCGGGACAGGGATTGAGAGAGACCCAGTACTTC	CASSSGQGLRETQYF
-	TRBV2	15	-	TRBJ2-7	TGTGCCAGCAGCGTCTTCCCGGGTCGGGCCTACGAGCAGTACTTC	CASSVFPGRAYEQYF
few	TRBV12-3/TRBV12-4	15	TRBD2	TRBJ2-3	TGTGCCAGCAGGGGACTAGCGGGGGGGGCAGATACGCAGTATTTT	CASRGLAGGADTQYF
many	TRBV3-1	14	-	TRBJ2-1	TGTGCCAGCAGAGCGGAGAACTCCTACAATGAGCAGTTCTTC	CASRAENSYNEQFF